The 2 T cell receptor beta chains given below trace back to one sample, sequenced in a study of blood T cell repertoires in COVID-19. Sequencing used immunoSEQ multiplex PCR; TCRdb keeps in-frame clones, though not all of them. The sample lists more than 350,000 clones; roughly 90% were seen once. The sequencing input was peripheral blood. These receptors came from a woman between 25 and 40 years old with COVID-19, enrolled during active disease.

The chain links TRBV19 to TRBJ1-3; D is unclear. The CDR3 covers 14 residues. The ends were cut back, 4 bases at V and 6 bases at J, with 13 bases in the middle. Germline V CDR1 and CDR2: LNHDA, SQIVND (reference sequence). CDR3 coding DNA: TGTGCCAGTAGTACCTACAGAGAATTAAACACCATATATTTT. As protein: CASSTYRELNTIYF.

The chain couples TRBV5-6 to TRBJ2-5, with 7 bases that match TRBD2. This CDR3 contains 15 residues. V lost 0 bases, J lost 4 bases, and 6 bases stayed unmatched. CDR1 and CDR2 from the germline V gene are SGHDT and YYEEEE. The CDR3 DNA sequence: TGTGCCAGCAGCTTGGTAGGGAGGGGAGGAGAGACCCAGTACTTC. Its protein product is CASSLVGRGGETQYF.